This entry is about one T cell receptor (beta chain). These data come from a study of blood T cell repertoires in COVID-19. Study in general: Samples representing acute and convalescent COVID-19 were sourced from the United States, Italy and Spain.

In terms of age and location, participants ranged from roughly 18 to 90 years and lived in under 30 US areas. Self-reported history from a screening survey and questionnaire set each donor's cohort. As handled by the study authors: Quantification of nucleated cells was approximated via reference gene primer amplification. Measured with immunoSEQ multiplex PCR; TCRdb has only the in-frame clones, and not every one. D and trimming were read from the DNA, whereas the V and J calls and clone size are those reported in that table. The table records 300,000 to 450,000 clones, about 90% of them present only once. The J segment lost 3 bases and the V segment lost 4 bases, leaving 5 bases of the junction unmatched. Germline lookup yields CDR1 SGDLS and CDR2 YYNGEE. This CDR3 has 15 amino acids.

The source material was PBMCs or T cells enriched from blood (not recorded which). The chain links TRBV9 to TRBJ2-3; the match to TRBD1 covers 10 bases. The sequence was obtained from a woman aged 30 to 39 who had recovered from COVID-19. CDR3 coding DNA: TGTGCCAGCAGCTCCCGGGACAGGGGAACAGATACGCAGTATTTT. Translated, it gives CASSSRDRGTDTQYF. Together with reference TRBV9 and TRBJ2-3, the CDR3 gives the full variable domain: DSGVTQTPKHLITATGQRVTLRCSPRSGDLSVYWYQQSLDQGLQFLIQYYNGEERAKGNILERFSAQQFPDLHSELNLSSLELGDSALYFCASSSRDRGTDTQYFGPGTRLTVL.